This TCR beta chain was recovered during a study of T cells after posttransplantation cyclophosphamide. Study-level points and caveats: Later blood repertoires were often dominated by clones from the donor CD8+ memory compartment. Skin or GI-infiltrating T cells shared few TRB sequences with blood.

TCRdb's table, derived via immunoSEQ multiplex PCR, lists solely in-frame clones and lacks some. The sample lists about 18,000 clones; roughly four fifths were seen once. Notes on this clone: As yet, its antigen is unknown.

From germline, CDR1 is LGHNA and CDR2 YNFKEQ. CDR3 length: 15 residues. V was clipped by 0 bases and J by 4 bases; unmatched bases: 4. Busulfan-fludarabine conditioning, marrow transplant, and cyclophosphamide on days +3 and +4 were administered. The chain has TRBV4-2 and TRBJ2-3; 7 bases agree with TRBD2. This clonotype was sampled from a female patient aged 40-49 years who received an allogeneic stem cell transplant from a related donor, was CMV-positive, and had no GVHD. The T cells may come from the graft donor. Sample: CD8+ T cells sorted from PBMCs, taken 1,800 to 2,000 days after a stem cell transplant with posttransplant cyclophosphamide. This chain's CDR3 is CASSQEGREADTQYF. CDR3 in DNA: TGTGCCAGCAGCCAAGAAGGTCGGGAGGCAGATACGCAGTATTTT.